A single sample gave rise to the 3 T cell receptor beta chains below, sequenced in a study of shared clonotypes between healthy human individuals. Only CD45RO-negative cells positively selected for CCR7 counted as naive CD8 cells, so terminally differentiated effector memory CD45RA+ cells were excluded. The table came from immunoSEQ multiplex PCR; TCRdb's copy has only in-frame clones and leaves some out. This table holds approximately 2,200,000 clones, about 92% found once. Material for sequencing was naive CD8+ T cells from PBMCs. The receptors originated from a man between 18 and 29 years old in good health. Some clones in this sample may be carry-over from other donors' samples.

This chain links TRBV4-1 with TRBJ1-2, with TRBD1 matching 9 bases. The germline V gene has CDR1 MGHRA and CDR2 YSYEKL. The CDR3 is 14 residues long. Germline trimming cut 2 bases from V and 7 bases from J; bases unmatched to any gene: 5. CDR3 DNA: TGCGCCAGCAGCCAACTACAGGGGGCAGGTGGCTACACCTTC. The encoded protein is CASSQLQGAGGYTF.

The chain joins TRBV4-1 to TRBJ2-1, with D tentatively TRBD2 (5 bases). This CDR3 region has 16 residues. CDR1 MGHRA and CDR2 YSYEKL come from the germline V gene. The germline V and J ends were trimmed by 1 base and 2 bases, with 12 bases remaining between them. The CDR3 here is CASSQVGGQPYNEQFF. The DNA of the CDR3 is TGCGCCAGCAGCCAAGTTGGAGGCCAACCCTACAATGAGCAGTTCTTC.

In DNA form, the CDR3 reads TGTGCCAGCAGCTTAGGGCAGGGCCCCCTTTTTGGCTACACCTTC. Residues: CASSLGQGPLFGYTF. The J gene is TRBJ1-2, the V gene TRBV7-6; D might be TRBD1 (5 bases). This CDR3 has 15 residues. CDR1 SGHVS and CDR2 FNYEAQ come from the germline V gene. Trimming shortened V by 1 base and J by 7 bases, and 16 bases separated the two germline ends.